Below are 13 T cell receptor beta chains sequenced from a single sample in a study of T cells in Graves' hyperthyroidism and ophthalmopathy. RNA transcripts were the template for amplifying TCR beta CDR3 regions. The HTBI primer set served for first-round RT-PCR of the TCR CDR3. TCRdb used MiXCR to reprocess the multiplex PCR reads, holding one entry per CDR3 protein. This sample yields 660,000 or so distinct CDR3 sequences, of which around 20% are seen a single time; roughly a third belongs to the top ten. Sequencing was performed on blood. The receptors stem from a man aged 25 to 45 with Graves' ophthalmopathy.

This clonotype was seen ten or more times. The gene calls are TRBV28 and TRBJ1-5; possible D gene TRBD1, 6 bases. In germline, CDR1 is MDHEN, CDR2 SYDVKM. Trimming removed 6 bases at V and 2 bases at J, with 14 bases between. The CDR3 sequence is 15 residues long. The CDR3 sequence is CASSLRGSGNQPQHF. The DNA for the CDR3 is TGTGCCAGCAGCTTAAGGGGGTCAGGCAATCAGCCCCAGCATTTT.

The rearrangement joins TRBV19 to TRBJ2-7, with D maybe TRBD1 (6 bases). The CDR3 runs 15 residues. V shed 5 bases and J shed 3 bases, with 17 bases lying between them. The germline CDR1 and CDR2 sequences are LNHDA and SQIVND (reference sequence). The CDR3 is CASSLRTGKNYEQYF. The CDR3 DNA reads TGTGCCAGTAGTCTACGAACAGGGAAGAACTACGAGCAGTACTTC.

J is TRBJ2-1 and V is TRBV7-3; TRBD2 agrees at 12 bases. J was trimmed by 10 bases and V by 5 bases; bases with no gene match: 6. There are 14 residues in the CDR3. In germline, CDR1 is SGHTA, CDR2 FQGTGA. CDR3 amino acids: CASSVWGTSGEQFF. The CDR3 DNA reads TGTGCCAGCAGCGTTTGGGGGACTAGCGGGGAGCAGTTCTTC.

The DNA for the CDR3 is TGTGCCAGCAGTCGGGGGGGGGCCTCCTACGAGCAGTACTTC. Residues: CASSRGGASYEQYF. The chain links TRBV27 to TRBJ2-7; 8 bases are a match to TRBD2. V gave up 5 bases and J gave up 0 bases; unmatched junction bases: 3. From germline, CDR1 is MNHEY and CDR2 SMNVEV (reference sequence). The CDR3 is 14 amino acids.

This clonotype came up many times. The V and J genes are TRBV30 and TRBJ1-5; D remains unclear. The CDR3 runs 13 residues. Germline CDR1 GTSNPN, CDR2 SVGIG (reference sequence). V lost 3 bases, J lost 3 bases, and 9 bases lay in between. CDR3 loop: CAWSMAYNQPQHF. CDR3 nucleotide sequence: TGTGCCTGGAGCATGGCGTACAATCAGCCCCAGCATTTT.

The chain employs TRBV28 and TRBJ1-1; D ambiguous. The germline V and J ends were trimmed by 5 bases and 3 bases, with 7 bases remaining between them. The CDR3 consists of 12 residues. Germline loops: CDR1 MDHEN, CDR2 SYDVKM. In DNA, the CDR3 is TGTGCCAGCAGTCTGCCCTACACTGAAGCTTTCTTT. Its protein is CASSLPYTEAFF.

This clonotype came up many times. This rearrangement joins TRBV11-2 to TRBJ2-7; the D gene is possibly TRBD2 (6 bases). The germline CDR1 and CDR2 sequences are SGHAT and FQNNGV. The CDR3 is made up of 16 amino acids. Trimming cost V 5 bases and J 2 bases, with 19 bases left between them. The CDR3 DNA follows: TGTGCCAGCAGCCTCTGGGGCGGGGACGGAGCCTACGAGCAGTACTTC. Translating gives CASSLWGGDGAYEQYF.

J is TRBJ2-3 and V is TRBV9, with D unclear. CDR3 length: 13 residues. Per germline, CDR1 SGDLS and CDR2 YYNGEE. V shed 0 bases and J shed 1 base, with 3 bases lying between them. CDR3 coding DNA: TGTGCCAGCAGCGTAGAACGCACAGATACGCAGTATTTT. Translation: CASSVERTDTQYF.

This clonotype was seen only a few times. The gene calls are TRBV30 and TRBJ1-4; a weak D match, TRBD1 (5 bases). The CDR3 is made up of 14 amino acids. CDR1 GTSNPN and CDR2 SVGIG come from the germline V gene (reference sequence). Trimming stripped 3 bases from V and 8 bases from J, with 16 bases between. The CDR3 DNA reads TGTGCCTGGAGCCGGACCCCCGGGGGAGAAAAACTGTTTTTT. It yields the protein CAWSRTPGGEKLFF.

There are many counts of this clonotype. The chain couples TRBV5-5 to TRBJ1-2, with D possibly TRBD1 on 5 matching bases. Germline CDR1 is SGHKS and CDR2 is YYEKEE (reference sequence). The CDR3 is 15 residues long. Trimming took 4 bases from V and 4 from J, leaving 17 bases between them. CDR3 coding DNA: TGTGCCAGCAGCAGGTCCTCCGGGACGGCCTATGGCTACACCTTC. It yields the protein CASSRSSGTAYGYTF.

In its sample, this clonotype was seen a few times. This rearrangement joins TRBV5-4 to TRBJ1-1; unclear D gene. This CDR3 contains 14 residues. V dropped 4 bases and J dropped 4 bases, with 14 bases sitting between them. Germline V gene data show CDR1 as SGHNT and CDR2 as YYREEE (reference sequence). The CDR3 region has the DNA TGTGCCAGCAGCCCCCCGACCCGGGGCACTGAAGCTTTCTTT. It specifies CASSPPTRGTEAFF.

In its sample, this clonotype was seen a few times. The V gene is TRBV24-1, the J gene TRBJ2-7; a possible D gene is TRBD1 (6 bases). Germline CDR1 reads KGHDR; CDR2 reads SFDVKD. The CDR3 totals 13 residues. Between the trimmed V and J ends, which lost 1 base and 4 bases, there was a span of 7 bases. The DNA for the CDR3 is TGTGCCACCAGTGATTTAAGGGGGTACGAGCAGTACTTC. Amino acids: CATSDLRGYEQYF.

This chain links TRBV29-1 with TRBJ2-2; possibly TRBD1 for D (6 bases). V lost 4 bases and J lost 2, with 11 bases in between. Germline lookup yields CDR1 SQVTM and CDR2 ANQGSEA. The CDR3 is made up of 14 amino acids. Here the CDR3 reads CSVGTDVNTGELFF. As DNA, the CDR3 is TGCAGCGTTGGGACAGACGTCAACACCGGGGAGCTGTTTTTT.